A single sample gave rise to the 28 T cell receptor beta chains below, sequenced in a study of Tregs in tolerant kidney transplant recipients. The table came from immunoSEQ multiplex PCR; TCRdb's copy has only in-frame clones and leaves some out. The sample comprises about 8,600 clones, about 44% of which are singletons, and almost 5.5% rests with the top ten. These TCRs are of unknown antigen specificity. Sequenced sample: CD4+ T cells from blood cultured with allogeneic cells. These TCRs come from a human donor in good health.

By share, this clone ranks as large. The V call is TRBV11-1, the J call TRBJ1-6, with TRBD1 matching over 7 bases. Germline-derived CDR1 and CDR2 are SGHAT and FQDESV (reference sequence). There are 15 residues in the CDR3. V lost 3 bases, J lost 7 bases, and 6 bases stayed unmatched. CDR3 DNA: TGTGCCAGCAGCTTCAGCGACAGGGCGAATTCACCCCTCCACTTT. It yields the protein CASSFSDRANSPLHF.

V and J are TRBV9 and TRBJ2-5, with D uncertain. This CDR3 has 13 residues. Per germline, CDR1 SGDLS and CDR2 YYNGEE. V dropped 3 bases and J dropped 10 bases, with 16 bases sitting between them. The CDR3 DNA reads as TGTGCCAGCAGCGCAGACATCCTTCGTGACCAGTACTTC. This encodes CASSADILRDQYF.

This clone has only one observation. A read error may be the cause here, since a much bigger clone is one base away. The V gene is TRBV6-5, the J gene TRBJ2-7; the D is unclear. This CDR3 comprises 13 residues. V was clipped by 4 bases and J by 7 bases, with 14 bases between them. CDR1 and CDR2 (germline): MNHEY, SVGAGI. DNA of the CDR3: TGTGCCAGCAGTTCGGGCACCCGGCGGGAGCAGTACTTC. As protein: CASSSGTRREQYF.

A few counts support this clone. CDR3 in DNA: TGCGCCAGCAGCCTGGGACAGGGGAATTCACCCCTCCACTTT. It translates to CASSLGQGNSPLHF. The chain couples TRBV4-3 to TRBJ1-6, with 10 bases that match TRBD1. From germline, CDR1 is LGHNA and CDR2 YSLEER. V dropped 4 bases and J dropped 7; count of bases not matched to a gene: 1. This CDR3 comprises 14 residues.

V gene TRBV5-4 combines with J gene TRBJ2-2, with 8 positions matching TRBD2. The germline V gene has CDR1 SGHNT and CDR2 YYREEE (reference sequence). CDR3 length: 18 residues. V shed 3 bases and J 6 bases; nucleotides not matched to a gene: 16. CDR3 bases: TGTGCCAGCAGCTGGGTAGCGGGAACCAGTAGTCACGCCGGGGAGCTGTTTTTT. Protein: CASSWVAGTSSHAGELFF.

Sample share makes this clone medium-sized. The rearrangement joins TRBV2 to TRBJ1-2; 8 bases align to TRBD1. This CDR3 has 13 amino acids. V was pared by 10 bases and J by 2 bases, with 6 bases of the junction left unmatched. Per germline, CDR1 SNHLY and CDR2 FYNNEI. CDR3 nucleotides: TGTGCCACATCTCGGGACAGGAACTATGGCTACACCTTC. Translated, it gives CATSRDRNYGYTF.

The V gene is TRBV6-5, the J gene TRBJ2-1; TRBD1 agrees at 7 bases. CDR1 and CDR2 from the germline V gene are MNHEY and SVGAGI. The CDR3 spans 14 residues. Unmatched junction bases numbered 6, after V lost 2 bases and J lost 8 bases. The CDR3 bases are TGTGCCAGCAGTTACGGGGGACAGATCCATGAGCAGTTCTTC. It encodes CASSYGGQIHEQFF.

J is TRBJ1-5 and V is TRBV6-6; possible D gene TRBD1, 6 bases. V was cut by 5 bases and J by 5 bases, with 10 bases left in between. CDR1 and CDR2 from the germline V gene are MNHNY and SVGAGI (reference sequence). The CDR3 extends over 13 amino acids. CDR3 DNA sequence: TGTGCCAGCAGTGATAGGGGGGATCAGCCCCAGCATTTT. Translated, it gives CASSDRGDQPQHF.

The chain combines TRBV2 with TRBJ2-3, with 9 nucleotides matching TRBD2. The CDR3 consists of 14 residues. The ends lost 4 bases at V and 1 base at J; junction bases unmatched: 0. Germline assignment: CDR1 SNHLY and CDR2 FYNNEI. The CDR3 loop reads CASSASGGTDTQYF. The CDR3 coding sequence is TGTGCCAGCAGTGCTAGCGGGGGCACAGATACGCAGTATTTT.

This clone was detected a few times. V is TRBV7-3 and J is TRBJ2-2; the D is unclear. The V end lost 6 bases, the J end lost 6 bases, and 11 bases lay between the germline ends. This CDR3 region has 13 residues. Per germline, CDR1 SGHTA and CDR2 FQGTGA. The CDR3 loop is CASSYRASGELFF. The DNA of the CDR3 is TGTGCCAGCAGTTATCGAGCTTCCGGGGAGCTGTTTTTT.

This clone has a handful of counts. The chain uses TRBV2 and TRBJ2-5; tentatively, D is TRBD2 (5 bases). V was pared by 8 bases and J by 5 bases, with 18 bases between. Germline V CDR1 and CDR2: SNHLY, FYNNEI. The CDR3 contains 14 residues. CDR3 DNA: TGTGCCAGCCAGGACTCCCTATCCGTGGAGACCCAGTACTTC. It yields the protein CASQDSLSVETQYF.

This clone qualifies as medium-sized. This chain joins TRBV5-6 and TRBJ2-1; D not certain. Germline CDR1 and CDR2: SGHDT and YYEEEE. The CDR3 is made up of 12 amino acids. Trimming left V 4 bases short and J 8 bases short, with 10 bases between. The CDR3 region is CASSQQFDEQFF. The CDR3 region has the DNA TGTGCCAGCAGCCAACAGTTCGATGAGCAGTTCTTC.

This CDR3 is CASSPRRGGNTDTQYF. The CDR3 DNA is TGTGCCAGCAGCCCCCGGCGGGGCGGGAATACAGATACGCAGTATTTT. This sequence joins TRBV11-3 and TRBJ2-3; a weak D match, TRBD2 (6 bases). The germline gives CDR1 SGHNT, CDR2 YENEEA. This CDR3 comprises 16 residues. Trimming shortened V by 5 bases and J by 3 bases, and 18 bases separated the two germline ends.

The table lists this clone with a few counts. The V call is TRBV5-4, the J call TRBJ1-2; D remains unclear. This CDR3 is built from 16 residues. CDR1 is SGHNT and CDR2 is YYREEE in the germline V gene (reference sequence). Trimming took 1 base from V and 14 from J, leaving 27 bases between them. Here the CDR3 DNA reads TGTGCCAGCAGCTTGAGGTCGTACCGGCAGGCCGATTTTAAGACCTTC. Translating gives CASSLRSYRQADFKTF.

The V gene is TRBV14, the J gene TRBJ2-1; D assignment may be TRBD1 or TRBD2 (6 bases each). Trimming stripped 0 bases from V and 5 bases from J, with 17 bases between. This CDR3 contains 17 residues. Per the germline V gene, CDR1 is SGHDN and CDR2 is FVKESK. In nucleotides, the CDR3 is TGTGCCAGCAGCCAAGATAAGGTCTATAGGGGGGACAATGAGCAGTTCTTC. Its protein product is CASSQDKVYRGDNEQFF.

The chain uses TRBV6-5 and TRBJ1-1; D is unresolved. The germline V gene has CDR1 MNHEY and CDR2 SVGAGI. Trimming removed 7 bases from V and 1 base from J, with 4 bases in between. The CDR3 has 11 residues. The CDR3 DNA reads as TGTGCCAGCAAGGAGAACACTGAAGCTTTCTTT. Protein sequence: CASKENTEAFF.

This clone occurred a few times. The V gene is TRBV6-5, the J gene TRBJ1-1; D is uncertain. CDR1 is MNHEY, CDR2 SVGAGI, per germline. This CDR3 comprises 12 residues. V lost 9 bases to trimming and J lost 5 bases, with 13 bases between them. CDR3 protein: CASGRPWTEAFF. Written as DNA, the CDR3 is TGTGCCAGTGGACGTCCCTGGACTGAAGCTTTCTTT.

The rearrangement links TRBV28 to TRBJ1-5; 7 bases agree with TRBD1. This CDR3 comprises 16 residues. Trimming cost V 5 bases and J 3 bases; bases outside gene matches: 10. Germline assignment: CDR1 MDHEN and CDR2 SYDVKM. This CDR3 is CASSRPKDRFNQPQHF. The CDR3 DNA follows: TGTGCCAGCAGTCGACCTAAGGACAGGTTCAATCAGCCCCAGCATTTT. The full variable domain, its missing parts supplied by reference TRBV28 and TRBJ1-5, is DVKVTQSSRYLVKRTGEKVFLECVQDMDHENMFWYRQDPGLGLRLIYFSYDVKMKEKGDIPEGYSVSREKKERFSLILESASTNQTSMYLCASSRPKDRFNQPQHFGDGTRLSIL.

The gene calls are TRBV2 and TRBJ2-5; maybe TRBD1 (5 bases). The CDR3 runs to 13 residues. Trimming stripped 6 bases from V and 7 bases from J, with 15 bases between. From germline, CDR1 is SNHLY and CDR2 FYNNEI. DNA for the CDR3: TGTGCCAGCAGCCCGACCTTAGGGGTGACCCAGTACTTC. Translation: CASSPTLGVTQYF.

The rearrangement uses TRBV10-3 and TRBJ1-5; D uncertain. Trimming shortened V by 3 bases and J by 2 bases, and 11 bases separated the two germline ends. Germline assignment: CDR1 ENHRY and CDR2 SYGVKD. This CDR3 contains 15 residues. CDR3 in amino acids: CAISEGQQGNQPQHF. DNA of the CDR3: TGTGCCATCAGTGAAGGTCAGCAAGGCAATCAGCCCCAGCATTTT.

The chain couples TRBV27 to TRBJ2-7; the D call may be TRBD1 or TRBD2 (5 bases each). The length of the CDR3 is 14 residues. Germline CDR1 and CDR2: MNHEY and SMNVEV (reference sequence). V was clipped by 6 bases and J by 7 bases, with 19 bases between them. The CDR3 reads CASRPTGTLREQYF. Here the CDR3 DNA reads TGTGCCAGCAGACCTACCGGGACCTTAAGAGAGCAGTACTTC.

The chain has TRBV29-1 and TRBJ1-1; D is possibly TRBD1 (6 bases). Germline V CDR1 and CDR2: SQVTM, ANQGSEA. There are 15 residues in the CDR3. V lost 3 bases, J lost 4 bases, and 18 bases lay in between. DNA for the CDR3: TGCAGCGTTGACCCCCTAGGGGGAGCCGGCACTGAAGCTTTCTTT. It specifies CSVDPLGGAGTEAFF.

The chain employs TRBV7-9 and TRBJ1-1, with TRBD1 matching 11 bases. Germline V gives CDR1 SEHNR, CDR2 FQNEAQ (reference sequence). J gave up 4 bases and V 5 bases, and 9 bases lay outside the gene matches. The CDR3 spans 16 residues. In nucleotides, the CDR3 is TGTGCCAGCAGCGCTGGACAGGGGGCAAGAGGCACTGAAGCTTTCTTT. Protein: CASSAGQGARGTEAFF.

This sequence joins TRBV6-5 and TRBJ2-7, with no clear D. The CDR3 is 12 amino acids. Trimming took off 6 bases at V and 6 bases at J, with 12 bases between the two ends. Germline values: CDR1 MNHEY, CDR2 SVGAGI. The CDR3 loop reads CASRVTTLEQYF. For the CDR3, the DNA is TGTGCCAGCAGGGTGACAACTCTCGAGCAGTACTTC.

The chain joins TRBV28 to TRBJ2-7; 12 bases match TRBD2. The germline CDR1 and CDR2 sequences are MDHEN and SYDVKM. The V segment lost 6 bases and the J segment 6 bases; nucleotides outside the gene matches: 6. This CDR3 spans 14 amino acids. The CDR3 coding sequence is TGTGCCAGCAGCCCACGGACTAGCGGGGCCGAGCAGTACTTC. This gives the protein CASSPRTSGAEQYF.

J is TRBJ1-2 and V is TRBV6-5; TRBD1 might be the D (6 bases). Germline assignment: CDR1 MNHEY and CDR2 SVGAGI. V was pared by 6 bases and J by 8 bases, with 16 bases between. The CDR3 spans 13 residues. The CDR3 loop is CASSHREKQGYTF. CDR3 nucleotides: TGTGCCAGCAGCCACAGGGAAAAGCAGGGCTACACCTTC.

This clone was counted between two and nine times. The chain recombines TRBV7-2 with TRBJ2-2; the D gene could be TRBD1 or TRBD2 (6 bases each). The CDR3 has 14 amino acids. Trimming cost V 5 bases and J 8 bases, with 15 bases left between them. Germline values: CDR1 SGHTA, CDR2 FQGNSA. The CDR3 sequence is CASSPRQGRGELFF. CDR3 sequence (DNA): TGTGCCAGCAGCCCCCGCCAGGGGAGGGGGGAGCTGTTTTTT.

The chain carries TRBV15 and TRBJ2-2, with D perhaps matching TRBD1 (5 bases). The CDR3 extends over 14 amino acids. The V and J ends lost 0 bases and 6 bases respectively, with 8 bases between them. Germline V CDR1 and CDR2: LNHNV, YYDKDF (reference sequence). This chain's CDR3 is CATSRDAGPGELFF. The CDR3 DNA follows: TGTGCCACCAGCAGAGATGCAGGGCCCGGGGAGCTGTTTTTT.